Each of the 16 T cell receptor beta chains below was sequenced from the same sample in a study of CD8 T cells in Susac syndrome. The RNA, roughly 0.45 to 1 ug, was put through reverse transcription using random hexamers. TCRdb analysed the immunoSEQ multiplex PCR reads with MiXCR anew, one entry per CDR3 protein. The data contain roughly 150,000 distinct CDR3 sequences, roughly 95% of them singletons. Sequencing was performed on CD4+ T cells from PBMCs. All receptors derive from a human donor with Susac syndrome.

The rearrangement uses TRBV9 and TRBJ2-2; maybe TRBD2 (6 bases). The CDR3 is 12 amino acids. V was cut by 7 bases and J by 3 bases, with 7 bases left in between. Per the germline V gene, CDR1 is SGDLS and CDR2 is YYNGEE. The CDR3 DNA reads as TGTGCCAGCGGAGGGTACACCGGGGAGCTGTTTTTT. This sequence encodes CASGGYTGELFF.

The V and J genes are TRBV19 and TRBJ1-1, with TRBD1 identical over 9 bases. The CDR3 sequence is 16 residues long. V was clipped by 6 bases and J by 3 bases; unmatched bases: 11. Germline V CDR1 and CDR2: LNHDA, SQIVND (reference sequence). The CDR3 DNA reads TGTGCCAGTAGGGTATTCTCGGGACAGGGCGACACTGAAGCTTTCTTT. Translated, it gives CASRVFSGQGDTEAFF.

The chain carries TRBV4-1 and TRBJ1-2; D is perhaps TRBD1 (5 bases). Germline-derived CDR1 and CDR2 are MGHRA and YSYEKL. Trimming shortened V by 1 base and J by 3 bases, and 12 bases separated the two germline ends. The CDR3 loop spans 15 amino acids. CDR3 DNA sequence: TGCGCCAGCAGCCAAGCCAGGGTTTTTGACTATGGCTACACCTTC. It codes for CASSQARVFDYGYTF.

This clonotype was picked up one time. The V and J genes are TRBV11-2 and TRBJ2-3, with a weak D call TRBD2 (6 bases). V lost 4 bases, J lost 3 bases, and 17 bases lay in between. Germline V gene sequence: CDR1 SGHAT, CDR2 FQNNGV. The length of the CDR3 is 16 residues. The CDR3 DNA is TGTGCCAGCAGCTCCTCCGGGGGTTTGAGAACAGATACGCAGTATTTT. Translating gives CASSSSGGLRTDTQYF.

The chain uses TRBV4-2 and TRBJ1-2, with a possible D match to TRBD1 (6 bases). Germline lookup yields CDR1 LGHNA and CDR2 YNFKEQ. The CDR3 has 19 residues. Deletions cut 2 bases from V and 0 bases from J, with 22 bases between. CDR3 DNA sequence: TGTGCCAGCAGCCAAAGGAATTTGGGGGGCCGCGCGCCTAACTATGGCTACACCTTC. It specifies CASSQRNLGGRAPNYGYTF.

The J gene is TRBJ2-7, the V gene TRBV3-1; maybe TRBD2 (7 bases). V lost 3 bases to trimming and J lost 7 bases, with 16 bases between them. The CDR3 length is 14 residues. The germline gives CDR1 LGHDT, CDR2 YNNKEL (reference sequence). The CDR3 nucleotides read TGTGCCAGCAGCCAGCGGGGGACACTTCAGGAGCAGTACTTC. As protein: CASSQRGTLQEQYF.

Here the CDR3 reads CASSQLAPNQETQYF. CDR3 bases: TGTGCCAGCAGCCAGCTAGCGCCCAACCAAGAGACCCAGTACTTC. The V call is TRBV14, the J call TRBJ2-5; TRBD2 might be the D (6 bases). V lost 3 bases, J lost 0 bases, and 11 bases lay in between. CDR3 length: 15 amino acids. Germline CDR1 is SGHDN and CDR2 is FVKESK.

The J gene is TRBJ2-3, the V gene TRBV29-1; the match to TRBD2 covers 11 bases. CDR3 length equals 15 residues. Germline V gives CDR1 SQVTM, CDR2 ANQGSEA. V was pared by 8 bases and J by 0 bases, with 7 bases of the junction left unmatched. CDR3 loop: CSCRRTSGSTDTQYF. In DNA form, the CDR3 reads TGCAGCTGTAGGAGGACTAGCGGGAGCACAGATACGCAGTATTTT.

The chain has TRBV12-3 or TRBV12-4 and TRBJ2-1, with D possibly called TRBD1 or TRBD2 (5 bases each). The CDR3 spans 14 residues. Trimming took off 6 bases at V and 1 base at J, with 10 bases between the two ends. The CDR3: CASSGTQSYNEQFF. CDR3 in DNA: TGTGCCAGCAGCGGGACCCAATCCTACAATGAGCAGTTCTTC.

V usage is TRBV15 and J usage is TRBJ2-1; no clear D gene. The germline gives CDR1 LNHNV, CDR2 YYDKDF (reference sequence). This CDR3 spans 12 amino acids. Deletions cut 2 bases from V and 4 bases from J, with 3 bases between. CDR3 sequence reads: CATSRYYNEQFF. The CDR3 nucleotides read TGTGCCACCAGCAGATATTACAATGAGCAGTTCTTC.

The rearrangement uses TRBV3-1 and TRBJ1-2; 7 bases fit TRBD1. The germline V gene has CDR1 LGHDT and CDR2 YNNKEL (reference sequence). Trimming removed 6 bases from V and 6 bases from J; junction bases left unmatched: 4. The CDR3 runs 12 residues. CDR3 in DNA: TGTGCCAGCAGGACAGGGTCCAATGGCTACACCTTC. Translating gives CASRTGSNGYTF. Combining the CDR3 with reference TRBV3-1 and TRBJ1-2 gives the whole variable domain DTAVSQTPKYLVTQMGNDKSIKCEQNLGHDTMYWYKQDSKKFLKIMFSYNNKELIINETVPNRFSPKSPDKAHLNLHINSLELGDSAVYFCASRTGSNGYTFGSGTRLTVV.

V gene TRBV4-1 combines with J gene TRBJ2-2, with D unclear. The CDR3 loop spans 15 amino acids. Trimming left V 1 base short and J 2 bases short, with 8 bases between. Germline V CDR1 and CDR2: MGHRA, YSYEKL. For the CDR3, the DNA is TGCGCCAGCAGCCAAGCTGGACCTAACACCGGGGAGCTGTTTTTT. Translated, it gives CASSQAGPNTGELFF.

This chain links TRBV6-5 with TRBJ2-7; D is unclear. Trimming took 4 bases from V and 7 from J, leaving 20 bases between them. CDR1 and CDR2 (germline): MNHEY, SVGAGI. This CDR3 is built from 15 residues. The CDR3 bases are TGTGCCAGCAGTTCCACGACCTCCGCCGGCCTGGAGCAGTACTTC. Its translation: CASSSTTSAGLEQYF.

The gene calls are TRBV3-1 and TRBJ1-2, with D maybe TRBD1 (5 bases). This CDR3 is built from 14 residues. Germline V gene sequence: CDR1 LGHDT, CDR2 YNNKEL (reference sequence). V lost 4 bases to trimming and J lost 1 base, with 10 bases between them. CDR3 residues: CASSPSTVNYGYTF. For the CDR3, the DNA is TGTGCCAGCAGCCCTTCGACAGTTAACTATGGCTACACCTTC. Full variable domain (missing parts from reference TRBV3-1 and TRBJ1-2): DTAVSQTPKYLVTQMGNDKSIKCEQNLGHDTMYWYKQDSKKFLKIMFSYNNKELIINETVPNRFSPKSPDKAHLNLHINSLELGDSAVYFCASSPSTVNYGYTFGSGTRLTVV.

This chain joins TRBV20-1 and TRBJ2-5; D might be TRBD2 (6 bases). With 8 bases removed from V and 5 bases from J, the gap between germline ends came to 18 bases. The CDR3 runs 13 residues. The V gene's germline CDR1 is DFQATT and CDR2 SNEGSKA (reference sequence). The CDR3 bases are TGCAGTTGTCCCGGGACTGACATGGAGACCCAGTACTTC. Translating it yields CSCPGTDMETQYF.

The V call is TRBV11-2, the J call TRBJ2-1, with 7 bases that match TRBD1. This CDR3 comprises 15 residues. Trimming removed 5 bases from V and 4 bases from J; junction bases left unmatched: 8. Germline lookup yields CDR1 SGHAT and CDR2 FQNNGV. CDR3 protein: CASSLWDSPYNEQFF. DNA for the CDR3: TGTGCCAGCAGCCTGTGGGACAGCCCTTACAATGAGCAGTTCTTC.